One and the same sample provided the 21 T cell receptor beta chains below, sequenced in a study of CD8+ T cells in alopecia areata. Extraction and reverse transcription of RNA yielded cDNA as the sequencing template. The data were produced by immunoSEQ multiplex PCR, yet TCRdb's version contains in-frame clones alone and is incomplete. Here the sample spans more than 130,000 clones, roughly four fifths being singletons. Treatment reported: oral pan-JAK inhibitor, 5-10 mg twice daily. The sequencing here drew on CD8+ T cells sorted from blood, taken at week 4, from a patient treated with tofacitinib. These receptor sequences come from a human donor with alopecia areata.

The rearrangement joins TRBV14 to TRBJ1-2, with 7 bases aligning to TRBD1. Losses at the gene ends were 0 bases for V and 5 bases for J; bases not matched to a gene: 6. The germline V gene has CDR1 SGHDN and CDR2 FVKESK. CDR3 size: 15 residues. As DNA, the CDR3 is TGTGCCAGCAGCCAAGATGCGTTGACAGGGTATGGCTACACCTTC. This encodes CASSQDALTGYGYTF. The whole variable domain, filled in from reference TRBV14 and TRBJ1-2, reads EAGVTQFPSHSVIEKGQTVTLRCDPISGHDNLYWYRRVMGKEIKFLLHFVKESKQDESGMPNNRFLAERTGGTYSTLKVQPAELEDSGVYFCASSQDALTGYGYTFGSGTRLTVV.

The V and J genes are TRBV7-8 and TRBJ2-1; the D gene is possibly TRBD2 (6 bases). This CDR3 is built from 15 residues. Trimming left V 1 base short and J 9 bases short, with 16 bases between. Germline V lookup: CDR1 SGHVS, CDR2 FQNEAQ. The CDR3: CASSLELSRGSEQFF. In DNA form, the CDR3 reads TGTGCCAGCAGCTTAGAACTATCACGGGGGAGTGAGCAGTTCTTC. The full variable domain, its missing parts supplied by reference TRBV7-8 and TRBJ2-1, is GAGVSQSPRYKVAKRGQDVALRCDPISGHVSLFWYQQALGQGPEFLTYFQNEAQLDKSGLPSDRFFAERPEGSVSTLKIQRTQQEDSAVYLCASSLELSRGSEQFFGPGTRLTVL.

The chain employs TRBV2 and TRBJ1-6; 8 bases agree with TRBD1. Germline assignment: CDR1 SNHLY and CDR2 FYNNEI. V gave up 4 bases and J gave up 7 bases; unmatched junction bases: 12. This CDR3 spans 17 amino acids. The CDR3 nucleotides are TGTGCCAGCAGTGTTTCCCCTCCTGACAGGGGAAATTCACCCCTCCACTTT. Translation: CASSVSPPDRGNSPLHF.

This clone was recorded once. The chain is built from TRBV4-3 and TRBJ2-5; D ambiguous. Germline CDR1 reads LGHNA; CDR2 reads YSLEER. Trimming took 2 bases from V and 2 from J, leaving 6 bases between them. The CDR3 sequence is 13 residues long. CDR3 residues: CASSQYDQETQYF. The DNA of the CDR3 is TGCGCCAGCAGCCAATATGATCAAGAGACCCAGTACTTC.

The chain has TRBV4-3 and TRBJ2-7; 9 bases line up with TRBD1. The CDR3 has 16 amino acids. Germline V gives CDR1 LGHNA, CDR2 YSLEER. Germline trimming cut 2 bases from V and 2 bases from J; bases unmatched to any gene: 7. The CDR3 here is CASSQWETGGPYEQYF. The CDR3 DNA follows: TGCGCCAGCAGCCAATGGGAGACAGGGGGACCCTACGAGCAGTACTTC.

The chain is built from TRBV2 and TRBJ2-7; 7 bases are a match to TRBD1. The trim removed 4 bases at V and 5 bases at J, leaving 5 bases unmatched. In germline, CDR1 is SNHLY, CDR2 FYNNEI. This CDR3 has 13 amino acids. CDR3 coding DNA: TGTGCCAGCAGTGGGTCAACAGGGGACGAGCAGTACTTC. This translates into CASSGSTGDEQYF.

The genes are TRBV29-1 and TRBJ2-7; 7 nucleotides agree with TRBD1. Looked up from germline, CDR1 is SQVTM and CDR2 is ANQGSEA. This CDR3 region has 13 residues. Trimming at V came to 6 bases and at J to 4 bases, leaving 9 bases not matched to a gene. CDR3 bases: TGCAGCGTGGGAACCGGGACAGCTTACGAGCAGTACTTC. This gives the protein CSVGTGTAYEQYF.

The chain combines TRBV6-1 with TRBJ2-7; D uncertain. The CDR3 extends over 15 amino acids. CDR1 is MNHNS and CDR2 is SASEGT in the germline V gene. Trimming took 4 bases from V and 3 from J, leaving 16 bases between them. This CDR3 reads CASSADREPIYEQYF. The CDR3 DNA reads TGTGCCAGCAGTGCTGACCGAGAGCCTATCTACGAGCAGTACTTC.

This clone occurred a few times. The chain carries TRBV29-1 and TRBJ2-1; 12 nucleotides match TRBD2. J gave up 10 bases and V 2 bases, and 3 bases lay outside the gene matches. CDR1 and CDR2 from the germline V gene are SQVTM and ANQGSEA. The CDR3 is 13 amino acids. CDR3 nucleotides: TGCAGCGTTGAACCCGGACTAGCGGGGGAGCAGTTCTTC. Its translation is CSVEPGLAGEQFF.

Written as DNA, the CDR3 is TGTGCCAGCAGCCTCGCCGGGACAGGTTACGAGCAGTACTTC. Protein sequence: CASSLAGTGYEQYF. The V call is TRBV13, the J call TRBJ2-7; 8 bases are shared with TRBD1. V trimming: 5 bases; J trimming: 4 bases; junction bases outside the gene matches: 7. Germline V gives CDR1 PRHDT, CDR2 FYEKMQ (reference sequence). CDR3 length: 14 amino acids. The variable domain in full, with the rest retrieved from reference TRBV13 and TRBJ2-7, is AAGVIQSPRHLIKEKRETATLKCYPIPRHDTVYWYQQGPGQDPQFLISFYEKMQSDKGSIPDRFSAQQFSDYHSELNMSSLELGDSALYFCASSLAGTGYEQYFGPGTRLTVT.

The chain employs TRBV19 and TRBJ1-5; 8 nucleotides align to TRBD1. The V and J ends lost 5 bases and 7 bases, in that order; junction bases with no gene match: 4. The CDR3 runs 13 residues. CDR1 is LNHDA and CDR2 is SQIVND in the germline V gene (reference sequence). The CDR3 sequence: CASSGQGSQPQHF. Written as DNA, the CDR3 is TGTGCCAGTAGTGGACAGGGCTCACAGCCCCAGCATTTT.

The DNA of the CDR3 is TGCGCCAGCAGCTTCCGACAGGGGGCTTACGAGCAGTACTTC. This gives the protein CASSFRQGAYEQYF. V gene TRBV5-1 combines with J gene TRBJ2-7, with 10 bases aligning to TRBD1. The CDR3 loop spans 14 amino acids. V lost 2 bases to trimming and J lost 4 bases; unmatched junction nucleotides: 3. Germline V lookup: CDR1 SGHRS, CDR2 YFSETQ.

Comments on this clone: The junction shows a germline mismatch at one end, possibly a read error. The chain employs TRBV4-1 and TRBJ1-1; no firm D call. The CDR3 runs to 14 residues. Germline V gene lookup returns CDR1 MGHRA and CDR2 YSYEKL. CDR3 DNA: TGCGCCAGCAGCCAAGAGGGAATGAACCCTGAAGCTTTCTTT. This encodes CASSQEGMNPEAFF.

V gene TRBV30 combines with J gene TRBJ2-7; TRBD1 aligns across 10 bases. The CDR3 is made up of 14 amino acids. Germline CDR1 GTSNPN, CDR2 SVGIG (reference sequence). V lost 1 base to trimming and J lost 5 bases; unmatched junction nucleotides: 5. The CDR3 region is CAWSAGQGGDEQYF. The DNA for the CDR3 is TGTGCCTGGAGTGCCGGACAGGGGGGCGACGAGCAGTACTTC.

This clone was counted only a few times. The CDR3 loop is CASSHAGGDEQFF. The CDR3 bases are TGCGCCAGCAGCCATGCCGGGGGAGATGAGCAGTTCTTC. The V and J genes are TRBV4-1 and TRBJ2-1, with D possibly TRBD2 on 6 matching bases. The CDR3 spans 13 residues. V dropped 3 bases and J dropped 8 bases, with 11 bases sitting between them. Germline-derived CDR1 and CDR2 are MGHRA and YSYEKL.

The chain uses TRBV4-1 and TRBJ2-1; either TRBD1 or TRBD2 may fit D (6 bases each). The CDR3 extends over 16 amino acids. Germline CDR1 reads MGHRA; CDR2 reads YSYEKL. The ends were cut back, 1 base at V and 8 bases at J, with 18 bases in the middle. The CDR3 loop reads CASSQVRGAFVDEQFF. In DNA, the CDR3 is TGCGCCAGCAGCCAAGTAAGGGGGGCCTTCGTCGATGAGCAGTTCTTC.

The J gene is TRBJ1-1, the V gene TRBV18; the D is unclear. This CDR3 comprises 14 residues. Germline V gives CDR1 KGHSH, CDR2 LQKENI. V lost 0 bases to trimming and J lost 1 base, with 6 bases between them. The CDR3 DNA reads TGTGCCAGCTCACCACCGGAGAGGAACACTGAAGCTTTCTTT. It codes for CASSPPERNTEAFF.

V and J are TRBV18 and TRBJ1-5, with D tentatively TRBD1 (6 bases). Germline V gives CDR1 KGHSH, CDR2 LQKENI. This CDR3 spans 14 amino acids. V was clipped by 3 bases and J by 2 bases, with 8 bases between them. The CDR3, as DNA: TGTGCCAGCTCACCGGAGGGGGGCAATCAGCCCCAGCATTTT. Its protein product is CASSPEGGNQPQHF.

CDR3 sequence reads: CASSHRTGGTDTQYF. CDR3 in DNA: TGTGCCAGCAGCCACAGGACGGGTGGGACAGATACGCAGTATTTT. This sequence joins TRBV7-9 and TRBJ2-3, with D perhaps matching TRBD1 (5 bases). CDR1 SEHNR and CDR2 FQNEAQ come from the germline V gene (reference sequence). The CDR3 has 15 residues. V was trimmed by 5 bases and J by 3 bases, leaving 15 bases between them. The complete variable domain, with remaining parts taken from reference TRBV7-9 and TRBJ2-3, reads DTGVSQNPRHKITKRGQNVTFRCDPISEHNRLYWYRQTLGQGPEFLTYFQNEAQLEKSRLLSDRFSAERPKGSFSTLEIQRTEQGDSAMYLCASSHRTGGTDTQYFGPGTRLTVL.

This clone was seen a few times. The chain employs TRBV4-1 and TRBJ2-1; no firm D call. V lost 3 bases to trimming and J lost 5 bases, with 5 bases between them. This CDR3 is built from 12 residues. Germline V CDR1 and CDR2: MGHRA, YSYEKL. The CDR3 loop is CASSHTDNEQFF. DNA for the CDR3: TGCGCCAGCAGCCACACAGACAATGAGCAGTTCTTC.

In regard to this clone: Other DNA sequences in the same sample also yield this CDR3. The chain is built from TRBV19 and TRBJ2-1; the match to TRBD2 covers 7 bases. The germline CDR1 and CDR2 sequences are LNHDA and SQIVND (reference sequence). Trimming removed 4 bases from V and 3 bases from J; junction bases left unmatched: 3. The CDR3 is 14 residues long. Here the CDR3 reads CASSKGGDYNEQFF. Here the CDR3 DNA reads TGTGCCAGTAGTAAGGGAGGGGACTACAATGAGCAGTTCTTC.